What follows are 27 T cell receptor beta chains derived from one specimen sequenced in a study of T cells in Graves' hyperthyroidism and ophthalmopathy. Amplified TCR beta CDR3 regions came from RNA transcripts. HTBI primers were employed in a first-round RT-PCR of the TCR CDR3. TCRdb processed the multiplex PCR reads anew with MiXCR; each CDR3 protein has one entry. The table lists 450,000 to 650,000 distinct CDR3 sequences, 13% to 15% of them singletons, with roughly 6.9% in the top ten. The sample was blood. The receptor source for this set is a woman aged 18-29 years with Graves' ophthalmopathy.

In this sample, this clonotype turned up a few times. CDR3 in amino acids: CASSVEGGEGTDTQYF. The DNA of the CDR3 is TGTGCCAGCAGCGTAGAGGGGGGCGAGGGCACAGATACGCAGTATTTT. The V gene is TRBV9, the J gene TRBJ2-3; D tentatively fits TRBD1 or TRBD2 (6 bases each). V lost 0 bases, J lost 1 base, and 12 bases lay in between. The CDR3 runs to 16 residues. Germline CDR1 and CDR2: SGDLS and YYNGEE.

This clonotype has just a few counts. A read error may account for a junction end that differs from germline. The CDR3 DNA sequence: TGTGCCAGCAGTTACCAAGCGGGGCCCGCCGGGGAGTTGTTTTTT. Translation: CASSYQAGPAGELFF. The J gene is TRBJ2-2, the V gene TRBV6-7, with 7 bases that match TRBD2. TRBV6-7 is an open reading frame, and its role is uncertain. This CDR3 is 15 amino acids long.

In this sample, this clonotype turned up many times. The J gene is TRBJ1-5, the V gene TRBV19, with D perhaps matching TRBD1 (6 bases). This CDR3 is 15 amino acids long. The V and J ends lost 5 bases and 6 bases respectively, with 17 bases between them. CDR1 and CDR2 (germline): LNHDA, SQIVND (reference sequence). CDR3 nucleotide sequence: TGTGCCAGTAGTCGAACGACAGGCGCGAGTCAGCCCCAGCATTTT. Translating gives CASSRTTGASQPQHF.

This clonotype was observed many times. The chain employs TRBV2 and TRBJ2-1; a possible D gene is TRBD2 (5 bases). The length of the CDR3 is 11 residues. V shed 6 bases and J shed 15 bases, with 15 bases lying between them. Per the germline V gene, CDR1 is SNHLY and CDR2 is FYNNEI. The DNA for the CDR3 is TGTGCCAGCAGCGAGGGTGTACTGGGGTTCTTC. Amino acids: CASSEGVLGFF.

This clonotype was recorded many times. V is TRBV12-3 or TRBV12-4 and J is TRBJ2-3; the D is unclear. V gave up 1 base and J gave up 3 bases, with 11 bases separating them. This CDR3 region has 15 residues. The CDR3 loop is CASSLGHEYTDTQYF. The CDR3 nucleotides read TGTGCCAGCAGTTTAGGTCATGAATATACAGATACGCAGTATTTT.

The chain recombines TRBV3-1 with TRBJ2-2; the match to TRBD1 covers 12 bases. The CDR3 length is 15 residues. Germline CDR1 is LGHDT and CDR2 is YNNKEL (reference sequence). The trim removed 11 bases at V and 11 bases at J, leaving 15 bases unmatched. CDR3 bases: TGTGCCGGTACCCCCCGGGACAGGGGGCTTGGAGAGCTGTTTTTT. This gives the protein CAGTPRDRGLGELFF.

This clonotype was recorded many times. The J gene is TRBJ2-3, the V gene TRBV12-3 or TRBV12-4; D is ambiguous. The CDR3 length is 14 residues. V was cut by 6 bases and J by 2 bases, with 12 bases left in between. CDR3: CASSSMSFTDTQYF. In nucleotides, the CDR3 is TGTGCCAGCAGCTCTATGTCCTTCACAGATACGCAGTATTTT.

This clonotype was picked up many times. CDR3 DNA sequence: TGTGCCATCAGCGAACCAACCCCAAGCACAGATACGCAGTATTTT. Its translation is CAISEPTPSTDTQYF. The V call is TRBV10-3, the J call TRBJ2-3, with D unresolved. CDR1 is ENHRY, CDR2 SYGVKD, per germline. This CDR3 spans 15 amino acids. Trimming left V 6 bases short and J 0 bases short, with 13 bases between.

The chain is built from TRBV4-3 and TRBJ2-7; D gene ambiguous. The germline V gene encodes CDR1 LGHNA and CDR2 YSLEER. V lost 5 bases to trimming and J lost 5 bases, with 16 bases between them. This CDR3 region has 14 residues. The CDR3 reads CASSFDRHPHEQYF. For the CDR3, the DNA is TGCGCCAGCAGCTTCGACCGCCACCCTCACGAGCAGTACTTC.

This clonotype was seen more than once but under ten times. V gene TRBV28 combines with J gene TRBJ2-7; D is unresolved. CDR1 is MDHEN and CDR2 is SYDVKM in the germline V gene. V lost 6 bases, J lost 4 bases, and 7 bases lay in between. The CDR3 loop spans 11 amino acids. Written as DNA, the CDR3 is TGTGCCAGCAGCAAAGCGTACGAGCAGTACTTC. It yields the protein CASSKAYEQYF.

In regard to this clonotype: This CDR3 fails to terminate in the conserved phenylalanine or tryptophan, so it likely reflects a read error. The chain recombines TRBV10-3 with TRBJ1-1; no reliable D call. Trimming pared 4 bases from V and 1 base from J, leaving 7 bases between. There are 13 residues in the CDR3. Germline CDR1 is ENHRY and CDR2 is SYGVKD. The CDR3 loop reads CAISVAQNTEAFL. The CDR3 bases are TGTGCCATCAGTGTCGCCCAGAACACTGAAGCTTTCCTT.

This chain joins TRBV18 and TRBJ2-3; no definite D call. Trimming removed 0 bases at V and 0 bases at J, with 13 bases between. This CDR3 has 17 residues. CDR1 KGHSH and CDR2 LQKENI come from the germline V gene. CDR3 in DNA: TGTGCCAGCTCACCACCGTTTAGGGCCCCTAGCACAGATACGCAGTATTTT. Its translation: CASSPPFRAPSTDTQYF.

This clonotype occurred a few times. This rearrangement joins TRBV7-9 to TRBJ2-1, with TRBD2 matching over 10 bases. The CDR3 is 15 residues long. In germline, CDR1 is SEHNR, CDR2 FQNEAQ (reference sequence). V lost 2 bases, J lost 8 bases, and 6 bases stayed unmatched. The CDR3, as DNA: TGTGCCAGCAGCTTAAGGTCTAGCGGGAGCGATGAGCAGTTCTTC. It codes for CASSLRSSGSDEQFF.

This clonotype was counted only a few times. A single base separates this from a much larger clone, so it may be a read error. The rearrangement links TRBV29-1 to TRBJ1-1; weak D call: TRBD1 (5 bases). Per the germline V gene, CDR1 is SQVTM and CDR2 is ANQGSEA. This CDR3 contains 13 residues. The V and J ends lost 5 bases and 1 base respectively, with 11 bases between them. This CDR3 reads CSVRRQWNTEAFF. The CDR3 DNA reads as TGCAGCGTTAGGAGACAGTGGAACACTGAAGCTTTCTTT.

This clonotype appeared many times. V and J are TRBV12-3 or TRBV12-4 and TRBJ2-7; the match to TRBD1 covers 9 bases. V lost 5 bases and J lost 0; bases outside the gene matches: 5. The CDR3 loop spans 15 amino acids. This CDR3 is CASSRTGGISYEQYF. For the CDR3, the DNA is TGTGCCAGCAGTCGTACAGGGGGCATCTCCTACGAGCAGTACTTC.

The CDR3 region is CASSQDRGQGFRYEQFF. In nucleotides, the CDR3 is TGTGCCAGCAGCCAAGATCGGGGACAGGGCTTTAGGTATGAGCAGTTCTTC. This rearrangement joins TRBV14 to TRBJ2-1; TRBD1 matches at 9 bases. Germline V gene sequence: CDR1 SGHDN, CDR2 FVKESK. Unmatched junction bases numbered 11, after V lost 0 bases and J lost 8 bases. The CDR3 consists of 17 residues.

A few counts support this clonotype. One end of the junction fails to match germline, which may point to a read error. V gene TRBV11-2 combines with J gene TRBJ2-1; D unclear. Germline loops: CDR1 SGHAT, CDR2 FQNNGV. The CDR3 consists of 13 residues. DNA of the CDR3: TGTGCCAGCAGCTTAGTGCGGAACAATGAACAGTTCTTC. Protein: CASSLVRNNEQFF. Full variable domain (remainder filled in from reference TRBV11-2 and TRBJ2-1): EAGVAQSPRYKIIEKRQSVAFWCNPISGHATLYWYQQILGQGPKLLIQFQNNGVVDDSQLPKDRFSAERLKGVDSTLKIQPAKLEDSAVYLCASSLVRNNEQFFGPGTRLTVL.

V is TRBV11-2 and J is TRBJ2-3; 9 bases map to TRBD2. Trimming took 5 bases from V and 2 from J; bases not matched to a gene: 5. This CDR3 is built from 15 residues. Germline loops: CDR1 SGHAT, CDR2 FQNNGV. The CDR3 nucleotides read TGTGCCAGCAGCGCGCTAGCGGGAATCACAGATACGCAGTATTTT. Its protein product is CASSALAGITDTQYF.

J is TRBJ1-1 and V is TRBV20-1, with D unclear. Deletions cut 3 bases from V and 3 bases from J, with 8 bases between. Germline V lookup: CDR1 DFQATT, CDR2 SNEGSKA (reference sequence). The CDR3 length is 12 residues. Written as DNA, the CDR3 is TGCAGTGCTAGGGTCACACACACTGAAGCTTTCTTT. As protein: CSARVTHTEAFF.

The sample holds many counts of this clonotype. The CDR3, as DNA: TGTGCCAGCAGTTACGGGACAGAGCAGTTCTTC. Translated, it gives CASSYGTEQFF. The chain recombines TRBV12-3 or TRBV12-4 with TRBJ2-1, with a weak D call TRBD1 (6 bases). V shed 4 bases and J shed 10 bases, with 8 bases lying between them. This CDR3 contains 11 residues.

This clonotype came up a few times. The junction and the germline gene differ at one end; a read error may be behind it. V and J are TRBV2 and TRBJ1-6; TRBD1 matches 7 bases. From germline, CDR1 is SNHLY and CDR2 FYNNEI. This CDR3 region has 18 residues. The CDR3, as DNA: TGTGCCAGCAGTGGGGGGGAGTTAAAGTGGACAGGCGATTCACTCCTCCACTTT. Encoded protein: CASSGGELKWTGDSLLHF.

J is TRBJ2-4 and V is TRBV5-1; weak D call: TRBD1 (5 bases). The germline V and J ends were trimmed by 5 bases and 0 bases, with 6 bases remaining between them. The CDR3 consists of 13 residues. In germline, CDR1 is SGHRS, CDR2 YFSETQ. The CDR3 region has the DNA TGCGCCAGCAGAGGGGTAGCCAAAAACATTCAGTACTTC. Residues: CASRGVAKNIQYF.

The J gene is TRBJ2-1, the V gene TRBV7-8, with 14 positions matching TRBD2. This CDR3 is 18 amino acids long. Losses at the gene ends were 5 bases for V and 6 bases for J; bases not matched to a gene: 12. The germline V gene has CDR1 SGHVS and CDR2 FQNEAQ. The CDR3: CASSLLLTSGRVANEQFF. CDR3 bases: TGTGCCAGCAGCCTCCTATTGACTAGCGGGAGGGTGGCCAATGAGCAGTTCTTC.

The sample holds many counts of this clonotype. With a much larger clone just one base away, this may be a read error. This chain joins TRBV11-3 and TRBJ2-5, with D uncertain. CDR1 and CDR2 (germline): SGHNT, YENEEA. V was clipped by 2 bases and J by 5 bases, with 3 bases between them. CDR3 size: 11 residues. The CDR3 region has the DNA TGTGCCAGCAGCTTACATGAGACCCAGTACTTC. Its protein product is CASSLHETQYF.

This clonotype occurred many times. The V gene is TRBV20-1, the J gene TRBJ1-4; a weak D match, TRBD1 (5 bases). The CDR3 has 11 residues. The ends were cut back, 6 bases at V and 8 bases at J, with 10 bases in the middle. Per germline, CDR1 DFQATT and CDR2 SNEGSKA (reference sequence). The CDR3 bases are TGCAGTGCAATATGGGGGGAAAAACTGTTTTTT. This encodes CSAIWGEKLFF.

This clonotype came up a few times. This sequence joins TRBV29-1 and TRBJ1-2; no reliable D call. Per germline, CDR1 SQVTM and CDR2 ANQGSEA. This CDR3 has 13 amino acids. V was clipped by 7 bases and J by 1 base, with 13 bases between them. The CDR3 region is CSAGVVFNYGYTF. The CDR3 bases are TGCAGCGCCGGGGTGGTGTTTAACTATGGCTACACCTTC.

V is TRBV5-1 and J is TRBJ2-5; 10 bases fit TRBD2. The junction had 12 bases not matched to a gene; V was cut back by 1 base and J by 3 bases. This CDR3 spans 18 amino acids. Germline loops: CDR1 SGHRS, CDR2 YFSETQ. The CDR3 DNA reads TGCGCCAGCAGCTTGTCTCTAGCGGGAGAAGTTTGGAAAGAGACCCAGTACTTC. It codes for CASSLSLAGEVWKETQYF.